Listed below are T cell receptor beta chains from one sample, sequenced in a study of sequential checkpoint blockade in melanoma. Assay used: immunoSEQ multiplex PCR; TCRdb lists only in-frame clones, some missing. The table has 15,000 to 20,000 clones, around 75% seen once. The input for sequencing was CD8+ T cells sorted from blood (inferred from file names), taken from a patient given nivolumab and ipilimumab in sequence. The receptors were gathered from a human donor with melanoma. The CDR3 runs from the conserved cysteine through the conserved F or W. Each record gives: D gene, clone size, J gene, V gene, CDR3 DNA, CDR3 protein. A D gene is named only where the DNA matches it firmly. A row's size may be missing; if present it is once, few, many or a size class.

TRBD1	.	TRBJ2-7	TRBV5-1	TGCGCCAGCAGCCAGGGGGCCGAGCAGTACTTC	CASSQGAEQYF
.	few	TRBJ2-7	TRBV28	TGTGCCAGCAGTCCGCGGGGTACGGACGAGCAGTACTTC	CASSPRGTDEQYF
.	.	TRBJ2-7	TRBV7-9	TGTGCCAGCTTACAGGGCCCCTACTCCTACGAGCAGTACTTC	CASLQGPYSYEQYF
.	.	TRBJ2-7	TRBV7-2	TGTGCCAGCAGCTTAGGGGGGGGCTCCGTCTACGAGCAGTACTTC	CASSLGGGSVYEQYF
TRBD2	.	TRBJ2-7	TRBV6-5	TGTGCCAGCAGTTCCTCGGCTAGCGGGAGACCCTGGGAGCAGTACTTC	CASSSSASGRPWEQYF
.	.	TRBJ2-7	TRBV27	TGTGCCAGCAGTTCAGGTCCTCGAAACGAGCAGTACTTC	CASSSGPRNEQYF
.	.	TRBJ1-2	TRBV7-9	TGTGCCAGCAGCTTAGTTAATCCCGCAGGTGGCTACACCTTC	CASSLVNPAGGYTF
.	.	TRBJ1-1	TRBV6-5	TGTGCCAGCAGTTGGCAGGGAAGGACTGAAGCTTTCTTT	CASSWQGRTEAFF
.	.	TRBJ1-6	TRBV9	TGTGCCAGCAGCGTAGGGGGCCTCTTAGAGGTAGGACCCCTCCACTTT	CASSVGGLLEVGPLHF
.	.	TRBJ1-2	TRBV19	TGTGCCAGTAGTTTCGAACTCGCGAGCTATGGCTACACCTTC	CASSFELASYGYTF
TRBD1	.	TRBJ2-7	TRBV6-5	TGTGCCAGCAGTTACGACCGGGACAGGGGGTCTTACGAGCAGTACTTC	CASSYDRDRGSYEQYF
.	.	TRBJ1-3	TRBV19	TGTGCCAGTAGTCCCGCGCCCTACTCTGGAAACACCATATATTTT	CASSPAPYSGNTIYF
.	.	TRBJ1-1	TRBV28	TGTGCCAGCAGTTTTCCTTACACTGAAGCTTTCTTT	CASSFPYTEAFF
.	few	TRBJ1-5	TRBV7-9	TGTGCCAGCAGCTTAGACTATCAGCCCCAGCATTTT	CASSLDYQPQHF
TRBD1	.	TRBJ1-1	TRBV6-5	TGTGCCAGCAGTTCCCCCAGGGGGACACTTGAAGCTTTCTTT	CASSSPRGTLEAFF
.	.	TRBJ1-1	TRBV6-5	TGTGCCAGCAGTTACTCGTCAGGGATTGAAGCTTTCTTT	CASSYSSGIEAFF
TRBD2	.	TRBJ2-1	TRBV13	TGTGCCAGCAGCTTATCAGCGGGAGGGCCTCGGGTGATTGAGCAGTTCTTC	CASSLSAGGPRVIEQFF
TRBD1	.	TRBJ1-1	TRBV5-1	TGCGCCAGCAGCTTGTTAGGGACAGGGGATGAAGCTTTCTTT	CASSLLGTGDEAFF
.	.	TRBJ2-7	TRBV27	TGTGCCAGCAGTTTCTTAGGGACAAAGGGTAGGGAGCAGTACTTC	CASSFLGTKGREQYF
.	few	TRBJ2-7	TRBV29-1	TGCAGCGTTGAAGCGGGGGAGCAGTACTTC	CSVEAGEQYF
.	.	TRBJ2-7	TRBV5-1	TGCGCCAGCAGCTTAGCGGAGTCCTACGAGCAGTACTTC	CASSLAESYEQYF
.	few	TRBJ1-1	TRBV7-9	TGTGCCAGCACTTACCAGGGGTCTGAAGCTTTCTTT	CASTYQGSEAFF
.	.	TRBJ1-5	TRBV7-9	TGTGCCAGCAGCTTAGACAGACAGCCCCAGCATTTT	CASSLDRQPQHF
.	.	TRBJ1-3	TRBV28	TGTGCCAGCAGTTTGGACAGCATATTCTCTGGAAACACCATATATTTT	CASSLDSIFSGNTIYF
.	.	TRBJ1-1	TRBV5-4	TGTGCCAGCAGCTTTGGGACTATGAACACTGAAGCTTTCTTT	CASSFGTMNTEAFF
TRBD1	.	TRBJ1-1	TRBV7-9	TGTGCCAGCAGCCTCAGCCAGGGGGCGACTGAAGCTTTCTTT	CASSLSQGATEAFF
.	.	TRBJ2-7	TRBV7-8	TGTGCCAGCAGCTTAGATCGCCCGGACAGACCCCTCTACGAGCAGTACTTC	CASSLDRPDRPLYEQYF
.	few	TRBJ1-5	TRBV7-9	TGTGCCAGCAGCTACGGCCCGGAGCAGCCCCAGCATTTT	CASSYGPEQPQHF
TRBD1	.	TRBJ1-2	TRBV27	TGTGCCAGCAGCATGGTTCGGGACAGGGGCCATGGCTACACCTTC	CASSMVRDRGHGYTF
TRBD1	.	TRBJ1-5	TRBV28	TGTGCCAGCAGTTCACAGGGGGCAGATCCCAATCAGCCCCAGCATTTT	CASSSQGADPNQPQHF
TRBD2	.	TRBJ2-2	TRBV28	TGTGCCAGCAGTGTATTAGCGGGGGGCTTTTCAATAGATACCGGGGAGCTGTTTTTT	CASSVLAGGFSIDTGELFF